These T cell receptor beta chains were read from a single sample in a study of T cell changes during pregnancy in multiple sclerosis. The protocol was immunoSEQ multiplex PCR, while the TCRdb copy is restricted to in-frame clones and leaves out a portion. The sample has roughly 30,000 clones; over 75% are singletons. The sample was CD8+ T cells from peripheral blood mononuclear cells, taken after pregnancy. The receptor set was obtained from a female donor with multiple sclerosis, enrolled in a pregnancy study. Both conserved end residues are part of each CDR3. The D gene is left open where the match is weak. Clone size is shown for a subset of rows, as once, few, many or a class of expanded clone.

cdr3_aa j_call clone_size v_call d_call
CASGGTAPEAFF TRBJ1-1 . TRBV6-6 .
CASSSRDRDEQYF TRBJ2-7 once TRBV7-9 TRBD1
CASSTSGGRDTQYF TRBJ2-3 . TRBV6-4 TRBD2
CASSFSGGFNEKLFF TRBJ1-4 . TRBV11-2 .
CASIGRFSYEQYF TRBJ2-7 . TRBV7-9 .
CASRKDRASKTQYF TRBJ2-5 . TRBV19 TRBD1
CASSYGVGTDTQYF TRBJ2-3 . TRBV6-5 .
CASSEHRAGEAFF TRBJ1-1 . TRBV6-1 .
CASPPQPYEQYF TRBJ2-7 . TRBV18 .
CASSYGWEGAEQYF TRBJ2-7 . TRBV6-5 .
CASSWNRGFTEAFF TRBJ1-1 . TRBV27 TRBD1
CASSFGTRDSNTEAFF TRBJ1-1 . TRBV5-1 TRBD1
CASSFRTSSFLATQYF TRBJ2-3 . TRBV28 TRBD2
CASSQDSDRGIWRLYGYTF TRBJ1-2 . TRBV4-1 TRBD1
CASSWGLGQPQHF TRBJ1-5 . TRBV5-6 .
CASSLGGRSYNEQFF TRBJ2-1 medium-sized TRBV6-1 TRBD1
CASSQLAGYTGELFF TRBJ2-2 . TRBV6-4 TRBD2
CASSDGHQGLNYGYTF TRBJ1-2 . TRBV9 .
CSVERGVVPEAFF TRBJ1-1 . TRBV29-1 .
CASSEPRTGGRKQFF TRBJ2-1 . TRBV25-1 TRBD1
CATRLAGGTYEQYF TRBJ2-7 . TRBV30 TRBD2
CASSKQGPEQFF TRBJ2-1 . TRBV10-2 TRBD1
CASSPLPVAVSPYNEQFF TRBJ2-1 . TRBV11-2 .
CASSATYNEQFF TRBJ2-1 . TRBV2 .
CAWDPGVGGTEAFF TRBJ1-1 few TRBV30 .
CASSVVGADTEAFF TRBJ1-1 . TRBV9 .
CASRATGEGSPLHF TRBJ1-6 once TRBV6-4 TRBD1
CASSPRPRGWDTGELFF TRBJ2-2 . TRBV11-2 .
CASSTRRQGASNEQFF TRBJ2-1 once TRBV13 TRBD1
CAWSLPQRESGELFF TRBJ2-2 . TRBV30 TRBD2
CASSYSRQLMNTEAFF TRBJ1-1 . TRBV6-5 .
CASSRTASYEQYF TRBJ2-7 . TRBV7-9 .
CASSTGQGKLFGYGYTF TRBJ1-2 once TRBV11-2 TRBD1
CASSLEWGRPYEQYF TRBJ2-7 . TRBV5-1 .
CASSEGRGVVTGELFF TRBJ2-2 . TRBV2 TRBD2
CASSRVETDTQYF TRBJ2-3 once TRBV27 .
CASQGNDVTDTQYF TRBJ2-3 once TRBV6-1 .
CASSNGGSDTQYF TRBJ2-3 few TRBV21-1 .
CASSLSQGPNTEAFF TRBJ1-1 . TRBV7-9 .
CASSFTGVTETQYF TRBJ2-5 . TRBV5-1 TRBD1
CASSPNLEGGWAQPQHF TRBJ1-5 . TRBV18 .
CASSAISYEQYF . . TRBV2 .
CASSSGFQQYF TRBJ2-5 . TRBV11-2 .
CASSQVEGDTEAFF TRBJ1-1 . TRBV4-3 .
CASTMGLSTYEQYF TRBJ2-7 . TRBV28 .
CASSSRDLYGYTF TRBJ1-2 . TRBV7-3 .
CASSPQGFMNTEAFF TRBJ1-1 few TRBV7-9 TRBD1
CASSHRAGIATNEKLFF TRBJ1-4 . TRBV9 .
CASSELAGATDTQYF TRBJ2-3 . TRBV6-1 TRBD2
CASSQAVSTGELFF TRBJ2-2 . TRBV4-1 .
CASSPRGGRGGYTF TRBJ1-2 . TRBV7-9 .
CAWRGLGSNQPQHF TRBJ1-5 . TRBV30 .
CASSQEPGTPHRSPLHF TRBJ1-6 . TRBV4-1 .
CASRQTGQPTLLYYGYTF TRBJ1-2 . TRBV7-2 .
CASSLGQGGVRDYTF TRBJ1-2 . TRBV7-2 TRBD1
CASSFIDRGGTEAFF TRBJ1-1 . TRBV27 TRBD1
CASSAVTSGGALFEQFF TRBJ2-1 . TRBV2 TRBD2
CASSVGTGAGNEQFF TRBJ2-1 . TRBV6-4 TRBD1
CASRLRVYEDYGYTF TRBJ1-2 . TRBV19 .
CASSQAGGPRDEQFF TRBJ2-1 . TRBV4-3 TRBD2